What follows are 2 T cell receptor beta chains derived from one specimen sequenced in a study of T cells in tuberculosis. Time point: new active TB diagnosis, blood taken before or within 7 days of starting treatment. TCRdb keeps only in-frame clones here, not all; method: immunoSEQ multiplex PCR. The table records approximately 34,000 clones, around 93% of them present only once. Sample: PBMCs, taken at tuberculosis diagnosis. These receptors originate from an adult with tuberculosis.

This rearrangement joins TRBV2 to TRBJ2-7; D is uncertain. The V and J ends lost 4 bases and 0 bases respectively, with 19 bases between them. CDR1 and CDR2 from the germline V gene are SNHLY and FYNNEI. The CDR3 is 17 residues long. The CDR3 DNA follows: TGTGCCAGCAGTGGAATGTTTGGAGCTACAAGCTCCTACGAGCAGTACTTC. It yields the protein CASSGMFGATSSYEQYF.

The V gene is TRBV9, the J gene TRBJ1-6; 9 bases agree with TRBD1. CDR3 size: 18 residues. Germline CDR1 reads SGDLS; CDR2 reads YYNGEE. Trimming cost V 0 bases and J 7 bases; bases outside gene matches: 11. Here the CDR3 DNA reads TGTGCCAGCAGCGTAGATTCATTCCGGGACAGGGACAATTCACCCCTCCACTTT. Protein sequence: CASSVDSFRDRDNSPLHF.